The following is a T cell receptor (beta chain) sequence with its context. A second PCR of about 7 to 12 cycles used a sample-barcoded 5' primer and a J-beta primer mix. From the 5' RACE reads, TCRdb called clonotypes with MiXCR, one entry per CDR3 protein. The sample includes about 1,400,000 distinct CDR3 sequences, approximately 59% of them seen just once. The V and J ends lost 0 bases and 9 bases respectively, with 15 bases between them. Germline CDR1 reads MNHEY; CDR2 reads SVGAGI. This CDR3 has 15 amino acids. The source of the sample is a study of blood T cells in healthy people across ages. The receptor's source is a man between 18 and 35 years old in good health. Sequences were obtained from blood. V and J are TRBV6-5 and TRBJ2-1; a weak D match, TRBD1 (7 bases). In DNA form, the CDR3 reads TGTGCCAGCAGTTACTCGACTGCAGGGGGAGGTGAGCAGTTCTTC. Translating gives CASSYSTAGGGEQFF.